The 20 T cell receptor beta chains below all came from one sample that was sequenced in a study of T cells in Graves' hyperthyroidism and ophthalmopathy. The investigators amplified TCR beta CDR3 regions from RNA transcripts. Primed by the HTBI set, a first-round RT-PCR was run on the TCR CDR3. TCRdb reprocessed the multiplex PCR reads via MiXCR and lists one record per CDR3 protein. The data show about 640,000 distinct CDR3 sequences, with around 13% seen just once and around 12% held by the top ten. Sequenced sample: blood. The receptors derive from a woman aged 45 to 65 with Graves' ophthalmopathy.

This chain links TRBV3-1 with TRBJ2-5; 9 bases fit TRBD2. CDR1 is LGHDT and CDR2 is YNNKEL in the germline V gene (reference sequence). J was trimmed by 3 bases and V by 0 bases; bases with no gene match: 5. The CDR3 runs 16 residues. The CDR3 DNA reads as TGTGCCAGCAGCCAAGATAGGCCTAGCGGGAAAGAGACCCAGTACTTC. Residues: CASSQDRPSGKETQYF.

With respect to this clonotype: This may stem from a read error, because a much larger clone lies one nucleotide away. The genes are TRBV28 and TRBJ2-2, with no clear D. Deletions cut 5 bases from V and 5 bases from J, with 12 bases between. Germline values: CDR1 MDHEN, CDR2 SYDVKM. The CDR3 spans 14 residues. The CDR3 loop reads CASSHPRWTGELFF. The CDR3 DNA reads as TGTGCCAGCAGTCACCCGCGGTGGACCGGGGAGCTGTTTTTT.

The rearrangement links TRBV30 to TRBJ2-1; 10 positions match TRBD1. CDR3 length: 15 residues. J was trimmed by 7 bases and V by 5 bases; bases with no gene match: 11. Germline V gene sequence: CDR1 GTSNPN, CDR2 SVGIG (reference sequence). For the CDR3, the DNA is TGTGCCTGGGAACAAGACAGGGGGCTTTGGAATGAGCAGTTCTTC. This gives the protein CAWEQDRGLWNEQFF.

There are a few counts of this clonotype. CDR3 region: CASSQDGLAGSTDTQYF. The CDR3 DNA follows: TGTGCCAGCAGCCAAGATGGGCTAGCGGGAAGCACAGATACGCAGTATTTT. The chain carries TRBV4-2 and TRBJ2-3; 9 bases are a match to TRBD2. CDR1 LGHNA and CDR2 YNFKEQ come from the germline V gene. The CDR3 spans 17 residues. V lost 0 bases to trimming and J lost 0 bases; unmatched junction nucleotides: 4.

The chain has TRBV12-3 or TRBV12-4 and TRBJ2-4, with unresolved D. Trimming left V 3 bases short and J 0 bases short, with 12 bases between. The CDR3 totals 16 residues. The CDR3 DNA is TGTGCCAGCAGTTTGAGACGACTCCTAGCCAAAAACATTCAGTACTTC. Translation gives CASSLRRLLAKNIQYF.

This clonotype was counted ten times or more. V gene TRBV27 combines with J gene TRBJ2-3; 9 bases are a match to TRBD1. The CDR3 extends over 16 amino acids. CDR1 and CDR2 from the germline V gene are MNHEY and SMNVEV (reference sequence). The ends lost 6 bases at V and 2 bases at J; junction bases unmatched: 9. DNA of the CDR3: TGTGCCAGCAGCCGGGACAGGGCGACTTACACAGATACGCAGTATTTT. The encoded protein is CASSRDRATYTDTQYF.

Comment on this clonotype: This may come from a read error, since a much larger clone is one base off. The gene calls are TRBV6-2 or TRBV6-3 and TRBJ2-7; no clear D gene. The CDR3 contains 12 residues. Trimming pared 2 bases from V and 3 bases from J, leaving 5 bases between. Germline CDR1 reads MNHEY; CDR2 reads SVGEGT. CDR3 sequence reads: CASSYGNYEQYF. CDR3 nucleotides: TGTGCCAGCAGTTACGGGAACTACGAGCAGTACTTC.

This clonotype showed up just once. Being one base from a much bigger clone, this may be a read error. CDR3 amino acids: CATSETAITDTQCF. CDR3 in DNA: TGTGCCACCAGCGAGACAGCGATCACAGATACGCAGTGTTTT. This rearrangement joins TRBV24-1 to TRBJ2-3, with D possibly TRBD1 on 5 matching bases. Germline CDR1 KGHDR, CDR2 SFDVKD. The CDR3 is 14 residues long.

This chain links TRBV11-3 with TRBJ1-1, with a possible D match to TRBD1 (5 bases). Per the germline V gene, CDR1 is SGHNT and CDR2 is YENEEA. Trimming cost V 6 bases and J 2 bases, with 19 bases left between them. This CDR3 is 16 amino acids long. The CDR3 region has the DNA TGTGCCAGCAGTTTACTTCTCGGGGGGGGAAACACTGAAGCTTTCTTT. This gives the protein CASSLLLGGGNTEAFF.

This clonotype was counted ten times or more. The chain combines TRBV20-1 with TRBJ2-5; a possible D gene is TRBD2 (6 bases). The V and J ends lost 1 base and 3 bases respectively, with 15 bases between them. There are 15 residues in the CDR3. Germline CDR1 DFQATT, CDR2 SNEGSKA (reference sequence). CDR3 DNA: TGCAGTGCTAGAGGGAGGGCTAGCCTAAAAGAGACCCAGTACTTC. As protein: CSARGRASLKETQYF.

This sequence joins TRBV7-2 and TRBJ1-4; D perhaps matches TRBD1 (5 bases). The CDR3 contains 15 residues. Trimming left V 0 bases short and J 7 bases short, with 12 bases between. Germline V gene data show CDR1 as SGHTA and CDR2 as FQGNSA. CDR3 sequence reads: CASSLAGGGAEKLFF. CDR3 nucleotide sequence: TGTGCCAGCAGCTTAGCGGGGGGGGGAGCTGAAAAACTGTTTTTT.

This clonotype was observed many times. J is TRBJ2-1 and V is TRBV20-1; 11 positions match TRBD2. The junction had 6 bases not matched to a gene; V was cut back by 6 bases and J by 5 bases. The CDR3 consists of 14 residues. Germline CDR1 reads DFQATT; CDR2 reads SNEGSKA (reference sequence). CDR3 nucleotides: TGCAGTGCCACACTAGCGGGAGCCCACAATGAGCAGTTCTTC. It yields the protein CSATLAGAHNEQFF.

The chain has TRBV4-2 and TRBJ2-1; D unclear. This CDR3 comprises 14 residues. Germline CDR1 LGHNA, CDR2 YNFKEQ. V was cut by 0 bases and J by 9 bases, with 12 bases left in between. The CDR3 loop reads CASSQDGSSFEQFF. The DNA of the CDR3 is TGTGCCAGCAGCCAAGATGGCTCGAGTTTTGAGCAGTTCTTC.

The table lists this clonotype with many counts. The rearrangement uses TRBV28 and TRBJ2-1; 10 bases line up with TRBD2. After removal of 1 base from V and 5 bases from J, the junction contained 5 bases not matched to a gene. In germline, CDR1 is MDHEN, CDR2 SYDVKM. The CDR3 consists of 16 residues. The CDR3 sequence is CASSLSLAGRNNEQFF. DNA for the CDR3: TGTGCCAGCAGTTTATCACTAGCGGGGCGGAACAATGAGCAGTTCTTC.

This clonotype was detected only a few times. The junction shows a germline mismatch at one end, possibly a read error. The V and J genes are TRBV5-4 and TRBJ1-2, with D tentatively TRBD1 (5 bases). CDR3 length equals 16 residues. Germline values: CDR1 SGHNT, CDR2 YYREEE (reference sequence). This CDR3 reads CASSQDEAGTIYGYTF. Written as DNA, the CDR3 is TGCGCCAGCAGCCAAGATGAGGCAGGGACCATCTATGGCTACACCTTC.

The chain has TRBV4-3 and TRBJ2-3, with a tentative D call TRBD1 (6 bases). The CDR3 runs to 15 residues. In germline, CDR1 is LGHNA, CDR2 YSLEER. V shed 1 base and J shed 4 bases, with 12 bases lying between them. CDR3 nucleotides: TGCGCCAGCAGCCAAGGGAAGGACAGCGCAGATACGCAGTATTTT. This translates into CASSQGKDSADTQYF.

The gene calls are TRBV20-1 and TRBJ2-3, with 7 bases matching TRBD2. CDR1 and CDR2 from the germline V gene are DFQATT and SNEGSKA (reference sequence). J lost 4 bases, V lost 0 bases, and 4 bases had no gene match. This CDR3 is built from 14 residues. CDR3 protein: CSARDVLAADTQYF. The CDR3 DNA sequence: TGCAGTGCTAGAGATGTTCTAGCGGCAGATACGCAGTATTTT.

This chain links TRBV7-2 with TRBJ2-1, with D possibly matching TRBD2 (6 bases). CDR3 length: 14 amino acids. Trimming pared 5 bases from V and 2 bases from J, leaving 10 bases between. The germline gives CDR1 SGHTA, CDR2 FQGNSA. The CDR3 reads CASSRGLTYNEQFF. The CDR3 bases are TGTGCCAGCAGCCGGGGACTTACCTACAATGAGCAGTTCTTC.

In its sample, this clonotype was seen a few times. The rearrangement uses TRBV18 and TRBJ2-7; D unclear. Trimming stripped 0 bases from V and 6 bases from J, with 9 bases between. The germline gives CDR1 KGHSH, CDR2 LQKENI. This CDR3 region has 13 residues. In DNA form, the CDR3 reads TGTGCCAGCTCACCACCGTCTATCAGCGAGCAGTACTTC. This translates into CASSPPSISEQYF.

This clonotype was seen at least ten times. The chain couples TRBV7-2 to TRBJ2-2; 12 nucleotides match TRBD1. This CDR3 is built from 16 residues. CDR1 SGHTA and CDR2 FQGNSA come from the germline V gene. J gave up 6 bases and V 6 bases, and 8 bases lay outside the gene matches. The DNA of the CDR3 is TGTGCCAGCAGAGGACCGGGACAGGGGGCTGCCGGGGAGCTGTTTTTT. It encodes CASRGPGQGAAGELFF.